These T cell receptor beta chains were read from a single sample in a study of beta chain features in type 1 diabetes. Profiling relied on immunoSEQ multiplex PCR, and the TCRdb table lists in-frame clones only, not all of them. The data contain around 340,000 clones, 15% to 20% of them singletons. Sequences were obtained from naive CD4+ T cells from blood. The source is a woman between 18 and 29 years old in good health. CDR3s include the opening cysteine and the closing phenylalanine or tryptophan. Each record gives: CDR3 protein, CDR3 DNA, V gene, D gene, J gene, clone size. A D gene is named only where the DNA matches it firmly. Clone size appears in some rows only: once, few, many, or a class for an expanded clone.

CDR3 protein: CASSVYRDSGQPQHF
CDR3 DNA: TGTGCCAGCAGCGTGTACCGGGACTCGGGGCAGCCCCAGCATTTT
V gene: TRBV9
D gene: -
J gene: TRBJ1-5
clone size: -

CDR3 protein: CASSGLAGSVTDTQYF
CDR3 DNA: TGTGCCAGCAGCGGATTAGCGGGGTCTGTCACAGATACGCAGTATTTT
V gene: TRBV9
D gene: TRBD2
J gene: TRBJ2-3
clone size: few

CDR3 protein: CASSLGAGGREQFF
CDR3 DNA: TGTGCCAGCAGCTTAGGCGCCGGCGGTCGGGAGCAGTTCTTC
V gene: TRBV13
D gene: -
J gene: TRBJ2-1
clone size: -

CDR3 protein: CASSEYTDTQYF
CDR3 DNA: TGTGCCAGCAGTGAGTACACAGATACGCAGTATTTT
V gene: TRBV2
D gene: -
J gene: TRBJ2-3
clone size: few

CDR3 protein: CASSALQGAQSNGYTF
CDR3 DNA: TGTGCCAGCAGTGCGCTTCAGGGCGCTCAGTCCAATGGCTACACCTTC
V gene: TRBV2
D gene: -
J gene: TRBJ1-2
clone size: -

CDR3 protein: CASSGSAQGTDTQYF
CDR3 DNA: TGTGCCAGCAGTGGATCAGCACAGGGCACAGATACGCAGTATTTT
V gene: TRBV2
D gene: -
J gene: TRBJ2-3
clone size: few

CDR3 protein: CATSASGRTYEQYF
CDR3 DNA: TGTGCCACCTCGGCTAGCGGGCGAACCTACGAGCAGTACTTC
V gene: TRBV7-8
D gene: TRBD2
J gene: TRBJ2-7
clone size: few

CDR3 protein: CASSYNLFQETQYF
CDR3 DNA: TGTGCCAGCAGTTACAATCTATTCCAAGAGACCCAGTACTTC
V gene: TRBV6-5
D gene: -
J gene: TRBJ2-5
clone size: -

CDR3 protein: CASSQGRGGNQPQHF
CDR3 DNA: TGTGCCAGCAGCCAAGGCAGGGGAGGCAATCAGCCCCAGCATTTT
V gene: TRBV4-2
D gene: -
J gene: TRBJ1-5
clone size: once

CDR3 protein: CASSLVAGGETQYF
CDR3 DNA: TGTGCCAGCAGCTTAGTAGCAGGGGGAGAGACCCAGTACTTC
V gene: TRBV7-9
D gene: TRBD1
J gene: TRBJ2-5
clone size: few

CDR3 protein: CASSFDGGADTQYF
CDR3 DNA: TGCGCCAGCAGCTTCGACGGGGGGGCAGATACGCAGTATTTT
V gene: TRBV5-1
D gene: TRBD2
J gene: TRBJ2-3
clone size: few

CDR3 protein: CASSPSGVSNQPQHF
CDR3 DNA: TGCGCCAGCAGCCCCTCAGGGGTTAGCAATCAGCCCCAGCATTTT
V gene: TRBV4-1
D gene: -
J gene: TRBJ1-5
clone size: -

CDR3 protein: CASSYGGQGGPDTQYF
CDR3 DNA: TGTGCCAGCAGTTACGGCGGACAGGGGGGTCCAGATACGCAGTATTTT
V gene: TRBV6-5
D gene: TRBD1
J gene: TRBJ2-3
clone size: -

CDR3 protein: CASSLGLAGGSTDTQYF
CDR3 DNA: TGTGCCAGCAGCCTGGGACTAGCGGGGGGTAGCACAGATACGCAGTATTTT
V gene: TRBV7-2
D gene: TRBD2
J gene: TRBJ2-3
clone size: -

CDR3 protein: CASSLGTSGNPYEQYF
CDR3 DNA: TGCGCCAGCAGCTTGGGGACTAGCGGGAACCCCTACGAGCAGTACTTC
V gene: TRBV5-1
D gene: TRBD2
J gene: TRBJ2-7
clone size: -

CDR3 protein: CASSQGYSGGPYNEQFF
CDR3 DNA: TGCGCCAGCAGCCAAGGCTACTCGGGGGGGCCATACAATGAGCAGTTCTTC
V gene: TRBV4-3
D gene: TRBD2
J gene: TRBJ2-1
clone size: few

CDR3 protein: CASRRPGEQFF
CDR3 DNA: TGTGCCTCCCGGCGACCGGGTGAGCAGTTCTTC
V gene: TRBV2
D gene: -
J gene: TRBJ2-1
clone size: -

CDR3 protein: CSVEGGTSGNYEQYF
CDR3 DNA: TGCAGCGTTGAGGGGGGGACTAGCGGGAACTACGAGCAGTACTTC
V gene: TRBV29-1
D gene: TRBD2
J gene: TRBJ2-7
clone size: few

CDR3 protein: CASSLQGTSGYTF
CDR3 DNA: TGTGCCAGCAGCTTGCAGGGGACGTCCGGCTACACCTTC
V gene: TRBV5-6
D gene: -
J gene: TRBJ1-2
clone size: few

CDR3 protein: CASSWDRGNGYTF
CDR3 DNA: TGTGCCAGCAGTTGGGACAGGGGGAACGGCTACACCTTC
V gene: TRBV5-4
D gene: TRBD1
J gene: TRBJ1-2
clone size: -

CDR3 protein: CAREGSSGSLLQTQYF
CDR3 DNA: TGTGCCAGAGAGGGATCTAGCGGGAGTCTCTTACAGACCCAGTACTTC
V gene: TRBV2
D gene: TRBD2
J gene: TRBJ2-5
clone size: few

CDR3 protein: CASSVDPGGFGETQYF
CDR3 DNA: TGTGCCAGCAGCGTAGATCCTGGAGGGTTCGGCGAGACCCAGTACTTC
V gene: TRBV9
D gene: -
J gene: TRBJ2-5
clone size: few

CDR3 protein: CASSSWTSGYEQYF
CDR3 DNA: TGCGCCAGCAGCTCGTGGACTAGCGGGTACGAGCAGTACTTC
V gene: TRBV5-1
D gene: TRBD2
J gene: TRBJ2-7
clone size: -

CDR3 protein: CASRLGQQNTEAFF
CDR3 DNA: TGTGCCAGCAGACTCGGACAGCAGAACACTGAAGCTTTCTTT
V gene: TRBV6-6
D gene: -
J gene: TRBJ1-1
clone size: few

CDR3 protein: CSVGGGSYEQYF
CDR3 DNA: TGCAGCGTTGGGGGGGGCTCCTACGAGCAGTACTTC
V gene: TRBV29-1
D gene: TRBD2
J gene: TRBJ2-7
clone size: few

CDR3 protein: CASSYSRPGTGEKLFF
CDR3 DNA: TGTGCCAGCAGTTACTCTCGCCCCGGGACAGGTGAAAAACTGTTTTTT
V gene: TRBV6-6
D gene: TRBD1
J gene: TRBJ1-4
clone size: few

CDR3 protein: CASSLSRGLGANVLTF
CDR3 DNA: TGTGCCAGCAGCCTGTCCAGGGGGCTTGGGGCCAACGTCCTGACTTTC
V gene: TRBV7-3
D gene: TRBD1
J gene: TRBJ2-6
clone size: few

CDR3 protein: CASSLTGTSDNEQFF
CDR3 DNA: TGTGCCAGCAGCCTCACCGGGACTAGCGACAATGAGCAGTTCTTC
V gene: TRBV7-6
D gene: TRBD2
J gene: TRBJ2-1
clone size: -

CDR3 protein: CASSLALRDTQYF
CDR3 DNA: TGTGCCAGCAGCTTAGCGCTACGGGATACGCAGTATTTT
V gene: TRBV7-2
D gene: -
J gene: TRBJ2-3
clone size: -

CDR3 protein: CASGLNQQYF
CDR3 DNA: TGTGCCAGCGGCCTGAATCAGCAGTACTTC
V gene: TRBV2
D gene: -
J gene: TRBJ2-7
clone size: few

CDR3 protein: CAWSPGQTSNQPQHF
CDR3 DNA: TGTGCCTGGAGTCCGGGACAGACCTCCAATCAGCCCCAGCATTTT
V gene: TRBV30
D gene: TRBD1
J gene: TRBJ1-5
clone size: -

CDR3 protein: CASSLRLAASTDTQYF
CDR3 DNA: TGTGCCAGCAGCTTGAGGCTAGCGGCTAGCACAGATACGCAGTATTTT
V gene: TRBV5-4
D gene: TRBD2
J gene: TRBJ2-3
clone size: few

CDR3 protein: CASSASGGGTEAFF
CDR3 DNA: TGTGCCAGCAGCGCCTCAGGGGGCGGCACTGAAGCTTTCTTT
V gene: TRBV9
D gene: TRBD1
J gene: TRBJ1-1
clone size: -

CDR3 protein: CASSQEARGHGQFF
CDR3 DNA: TGCGCCAGCAGCCAAGAGGCAAGAGGCCATGGGCAGTTCTTC
V gene: TRBV4-1
D gene: -
J gene: TRBJ2-1
clone size: -

CDR3 protein: CASGEIGGNYGYTF
CDR3 DNA: TGCGCCAGCGGCGAAATCGGCGGTAACTATGGCTACACCTTC
V gene: TRBV5-1
D gene: -
J gene: TRBJ1-2
clone size: -

CDR3 protein: CASSMSSGRSYNEQFF
CDR3 DNA: TGTGCCAGTAGTATGAGTAGCGGGAGATCCTACAATGAGCAGTTCTTC
V gene: TRBV19
D gene: TRBD2
J gene: TRBJ2-1
clone size: -

CDR3 protein: CASSVGQGSDTEAFF
CDR3 DNA: TGCGCCAGCAGCGTAGGACAGGGTTCGGACACTGAAGCTTTCTTT
V gene: TRBV5-1
D gene: TRBD1
J gene: TRBJ1-1
clone size: -

CDR3 protein: CASEPPDSYGYTF
CDR3 DNA: TGTGCCAGCGAACCACCGGACAGCTATGGCTACACCTTC
V gene: TRBV2
D gene: -
J gene: TRBJ1-2
clone size: few

CDR3 protein: CASSQDLRVLYGYTF
CDR3 DNA: TGCGCCAGCAGCCAAGATCTCAGGGTTTTGTATGGCTACACCTTC
V gene: TRBV4-3
D gene: -
J gene: TRBJ1-2
clone size: few

CDR3 protein: CAWSVGPGQVYEQYF
CDR3 DNA: TGTGCCTGGAGTGTGGGCCCGGGACAGGTCTACGAGCAGTACTTC
V gene: TRBV30
D gene: TRBD1
J gene: TRBJ2-7
clone size: few

CDR3 protein: CAWSGRTGLLFF
CDR3 DNA: TGTGCCTGGAGTGGGAGGACAGGTTTGCTGTTTTTT
V gene: TRBV30
D gene: TRBD1
J gene: TRBJ2-2
clone size: few

CDR3 protein: CASTPNGLRATEAFF
CDR3 DNA: TGTGCCAGTACCCCCAACGGACTCCGGGCCACTGAAGCTTTCTTT
V gene: TRBV19
D gene: -
J gene: TRBJ1-1
clone size: -

CDR3 protein: CASTLYGEQYF
CDR3 DNA: TGTGCCAGCACCCTTTACGGCGAGCAGTACTTC
V gene: TRBV7-2
D gene: -
J gene: TRBJ2-7
clone size: few

CDR3 protein: CASKQRESNEQYF
CDR3 DNA: TGTGCCAGTAAGCAGCGGGAGAGTAACGAGCAGTACTTC
V gene: TRBV19
D gene: TRBD2
J gene: TRBJ2-7
clone size: -

CDR3 protein: CASSQGQGPNTEAFF
CDR3 DNA: TGCGCCAGCAGCCAAGGACAGGGGCCGAACACTGAAGCTTTCTTT
V gene: TRBV4-1
D gene: TRBD1
J gene: TRBJ1-1
clone size: few

CDR3 protein: CASSKVGRKDQPQHF
CDR3 DNA: TGTGCCAGCAGCAAAGTGGGGAGGAAAGATCAGCCCCAGCATTTT
V gene: TRBV21-1
D gene: -
J gene: TRBJ1-5
clone size: -

CDR3 protein: CSVEGLGLAGGVGEQFF
CDR3 DNA: TGCAGCGTTGAGGGTTTGGGCCTAGCGGGAGGGGTGGGTGAGCAGTTCTTC
V gene: TRBV29-1
D gene: TRBD2
J gene: TRBJ2-1
clone size: -

CDR3 protein: CASSLHSSYEQYF
CDR3 DNA: TGTGCCAGCAGCTTACACAGCTCCTACGAGCAGTACTTC
V gene: TRBV7-2
D gene: -
J gene: TRBJ2-7
clone size: few

CDR3 protein: CASSLVRTAQRPEHF
CDR3 DNA: TGTGCCAGCAGCCTTGTTAGGACAGCCCAGCGTCCCGAGCATTTT
V gene: TRBV7-8
D gene: -
J gene: TRBJ1-5
clone size: few

CDR3 protein: CASSSPTGSSYNEQFF
CDR3 DNA: TGTGCCAGCAGCTCGCCGACTGGGAGCTCCTACAATGAGCAGTTCTTC
V gene: TRBV5-4
D gene: -
J gene: TRBJ2-1
clone size: few

CDR3 protein: CASSFGHLNTEAFF
CDR3 DNA: TGCGCCAGCAGCTTCGGACACTTGAACACTGAAGCTTTCTTT
V gene: TRBV5-1
D gene: -
J gene: TRBJ1-1
clone size: -